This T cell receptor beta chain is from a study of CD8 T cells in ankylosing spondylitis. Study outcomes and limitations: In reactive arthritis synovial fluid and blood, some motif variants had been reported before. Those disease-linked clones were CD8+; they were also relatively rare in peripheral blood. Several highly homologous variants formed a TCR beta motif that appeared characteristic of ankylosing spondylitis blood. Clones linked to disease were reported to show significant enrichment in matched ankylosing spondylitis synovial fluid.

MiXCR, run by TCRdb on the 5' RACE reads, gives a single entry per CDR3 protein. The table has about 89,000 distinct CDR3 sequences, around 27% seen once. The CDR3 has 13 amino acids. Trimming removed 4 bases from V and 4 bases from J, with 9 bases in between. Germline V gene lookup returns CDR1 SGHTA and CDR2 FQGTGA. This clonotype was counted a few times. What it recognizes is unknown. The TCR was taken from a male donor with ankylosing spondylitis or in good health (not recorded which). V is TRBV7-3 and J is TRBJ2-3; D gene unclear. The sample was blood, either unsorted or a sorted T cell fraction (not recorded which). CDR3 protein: CASSSTGPDTQYF. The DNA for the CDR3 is TGTGCCAGCAGCTCTACCGGTCCAGATACGCAGTATTTT.